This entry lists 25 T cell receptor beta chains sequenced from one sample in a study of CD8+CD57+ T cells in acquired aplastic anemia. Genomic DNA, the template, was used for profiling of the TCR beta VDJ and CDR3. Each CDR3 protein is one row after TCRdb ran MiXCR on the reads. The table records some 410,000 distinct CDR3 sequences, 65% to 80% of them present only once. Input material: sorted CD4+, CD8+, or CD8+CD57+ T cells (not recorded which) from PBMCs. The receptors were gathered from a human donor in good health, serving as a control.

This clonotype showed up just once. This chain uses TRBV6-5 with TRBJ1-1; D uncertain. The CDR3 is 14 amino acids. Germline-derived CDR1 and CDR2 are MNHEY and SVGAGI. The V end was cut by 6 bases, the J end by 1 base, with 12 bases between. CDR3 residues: CASSVRGGNTEAFF. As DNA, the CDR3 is TGTGCCAGCAGCGTTCGGGGAGGGAACACTGAAGCTTTCTTT.

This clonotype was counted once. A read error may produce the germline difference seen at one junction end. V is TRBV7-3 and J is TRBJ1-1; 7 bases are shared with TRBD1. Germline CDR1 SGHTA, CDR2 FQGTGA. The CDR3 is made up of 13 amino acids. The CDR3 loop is CASSLGQNAEAFF. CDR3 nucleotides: TGCGCCAGCAGCCTGGGACAGAACGCTGAAGCTTTCTTT.

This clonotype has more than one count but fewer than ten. As DNA, the CDR3 is TGTGCCAGCAGCTTATCAGGGGGCGATGGTGCTCTAGCCAAAAACATTCAGTACTTC. This encodes CASSLSGGDGALAKNIQYF. V is TRBV11-2 and J is TRBJ2-4, with 8 bases that match TRBD1. The CDR3 extends over 19 amino acids. The junction had 12 bases not matched to a gene; V was cut back by 2 bases and J by 0 bases. Looked up from germline, CDR1 is SGHAT and CDR2 is FQNNGV. Looking up the rest from reference TRBV11-2 and TRBJ2-4 gives the full variable domain: EAGVAQSPRYKIIEKRQSVAFWCNPISGHATLYWYQQILGQGPKLLIQFQNNGVVDDSQLPKDRFSAERLKGVDSTLKIQPAKLEDSAVYLCASSLSGGDGALAKNIQYFGAGTRLSVL.

CDR3 nucleotide sequence: TGCAGTGCTCTCGACAGCCACAATCAGCCCCAGCATTTT. Its protein product is CSALDSHNQPQHF. The rearrangement uses TRBV20-1 and TRBJ1-5, with D possibly matching TRBD1 (5 bases). This CDR3 is 13 amino acids long. Germline CDR1 DFQATT, CDR2 SNEGSKA (reference sequence). V gave up 5 bases and J gave up 3 bases, with 11 bases separating them.

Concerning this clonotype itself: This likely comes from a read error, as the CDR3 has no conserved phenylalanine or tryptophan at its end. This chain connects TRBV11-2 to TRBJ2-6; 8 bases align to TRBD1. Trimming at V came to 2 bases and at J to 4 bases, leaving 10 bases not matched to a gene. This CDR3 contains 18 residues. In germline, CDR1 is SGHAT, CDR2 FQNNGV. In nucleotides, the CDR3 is TGTGCCAGCAGCTTAAGGACAGGGAAGGTCTCCGGGGCCAACGTCCTGACTCAC. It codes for CASSLRTGKVSGANVLTH.

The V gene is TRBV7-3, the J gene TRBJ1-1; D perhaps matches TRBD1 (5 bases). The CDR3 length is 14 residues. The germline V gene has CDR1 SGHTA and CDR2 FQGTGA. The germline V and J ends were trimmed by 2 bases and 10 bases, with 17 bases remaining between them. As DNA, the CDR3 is TGTGCCAGCAGCTTACCGGGGGGAATCACTACAGCTTTCTTT. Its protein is CASSLPGGITTAFF.

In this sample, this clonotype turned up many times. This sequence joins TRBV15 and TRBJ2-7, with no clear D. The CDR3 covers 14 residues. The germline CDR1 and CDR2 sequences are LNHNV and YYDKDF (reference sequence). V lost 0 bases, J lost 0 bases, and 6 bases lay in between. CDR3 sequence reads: CATSRDRVSYEQYF. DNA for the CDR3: TGTGCCACCAGCAGAGATCGGGTCTCCTACGAGCAGTACTTC.

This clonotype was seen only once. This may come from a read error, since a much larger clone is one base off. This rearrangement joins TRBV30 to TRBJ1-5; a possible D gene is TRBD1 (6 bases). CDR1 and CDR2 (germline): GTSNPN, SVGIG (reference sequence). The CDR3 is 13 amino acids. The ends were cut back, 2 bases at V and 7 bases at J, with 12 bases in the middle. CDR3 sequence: CAWSIQGVQPQHF. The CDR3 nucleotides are TGTGCCTGGAGTATACAGGGCGTGCAGCCCCAGCATTTT.

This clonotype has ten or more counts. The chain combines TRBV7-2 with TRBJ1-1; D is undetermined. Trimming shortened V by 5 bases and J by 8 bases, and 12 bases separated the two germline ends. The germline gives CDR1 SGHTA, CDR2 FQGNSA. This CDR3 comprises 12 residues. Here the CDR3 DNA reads TGTGCCAGCAGCCGGCTTGTTCGGGAAGCTTTCTTT. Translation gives CASSRLVREAFF.

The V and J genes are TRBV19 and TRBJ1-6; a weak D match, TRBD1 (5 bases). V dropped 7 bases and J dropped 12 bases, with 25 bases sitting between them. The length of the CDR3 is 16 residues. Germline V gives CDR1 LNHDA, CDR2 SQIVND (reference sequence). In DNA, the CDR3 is TGTGCCAGTACAGGCAGGGAGAAGTCTAATGGATTACCCCTCCACTTT. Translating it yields CASTGREKSNGLPLHF. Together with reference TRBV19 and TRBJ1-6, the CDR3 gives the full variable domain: DGGITQSPKYLFRKEGQNVTLSCEQNLNHDAMYWYRQDPGQGLRLIYYSQIVNDFQKGDIAEGYSVSREKKESFPLTVTSAQKNPTAFYLCASTGREKSNGLPLHFGNGTRLTVT.

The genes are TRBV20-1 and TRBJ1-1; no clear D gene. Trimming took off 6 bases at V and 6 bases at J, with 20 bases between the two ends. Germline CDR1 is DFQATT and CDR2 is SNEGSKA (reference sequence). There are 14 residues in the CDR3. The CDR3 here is CSAEEQTSTAEAFF. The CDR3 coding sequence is TGCAGTGCGGAGGAACAAACTAGCACAGCTGAAGCTTTCTTT.

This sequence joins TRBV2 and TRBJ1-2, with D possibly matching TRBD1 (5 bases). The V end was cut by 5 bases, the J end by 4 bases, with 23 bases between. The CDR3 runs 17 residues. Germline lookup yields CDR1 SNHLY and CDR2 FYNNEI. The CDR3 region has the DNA TGTGCCAGCAGTACCCACAACAGGAGGCTTTCGGTCTATGGCTACACCTTC. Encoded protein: CASSTHNRRLSVYGYTF.

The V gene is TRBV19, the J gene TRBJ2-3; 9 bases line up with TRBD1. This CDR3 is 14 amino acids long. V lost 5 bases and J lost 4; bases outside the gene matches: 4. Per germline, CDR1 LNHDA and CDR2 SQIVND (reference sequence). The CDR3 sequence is CASSRDRVSDTQYF. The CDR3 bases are TGTGCCAGTAGTCGGGACAGGGTCTCAGATACGCAGTATTTT.

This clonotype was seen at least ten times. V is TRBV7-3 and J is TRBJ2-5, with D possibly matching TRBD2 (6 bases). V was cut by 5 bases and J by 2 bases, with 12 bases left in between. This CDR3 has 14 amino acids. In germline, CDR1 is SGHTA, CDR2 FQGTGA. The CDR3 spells CASSQRAGQETQYF. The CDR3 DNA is TGTGCCAGCAGCCAAAGGGCGGGGCAAGAGACCCAGTACTTC.

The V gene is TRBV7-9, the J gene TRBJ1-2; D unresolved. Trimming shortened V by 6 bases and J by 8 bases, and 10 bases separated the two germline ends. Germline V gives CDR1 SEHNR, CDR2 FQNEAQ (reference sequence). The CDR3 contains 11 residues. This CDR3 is CASSRACGYTF. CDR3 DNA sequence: TGTGCCAGCAGTAGGGCCTGCGGCTACACCTTC.

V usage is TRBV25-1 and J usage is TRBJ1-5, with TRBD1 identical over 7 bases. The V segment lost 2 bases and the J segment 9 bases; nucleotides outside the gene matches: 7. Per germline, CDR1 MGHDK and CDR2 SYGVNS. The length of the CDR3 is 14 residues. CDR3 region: CASSEGGGGGPQHF. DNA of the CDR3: TGTGCCAGCAGTGAAGGAGGAGGGGGCGGGCCCCAGCATTTT.

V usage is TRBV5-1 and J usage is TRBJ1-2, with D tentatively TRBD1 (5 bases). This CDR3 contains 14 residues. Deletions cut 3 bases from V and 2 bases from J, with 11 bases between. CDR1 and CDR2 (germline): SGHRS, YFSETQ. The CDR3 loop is CASSWGEGNYGYTF. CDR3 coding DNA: TGCGCCAGCAGCTGGGGGGAGGGCAACTATGGCTACACCTTC.

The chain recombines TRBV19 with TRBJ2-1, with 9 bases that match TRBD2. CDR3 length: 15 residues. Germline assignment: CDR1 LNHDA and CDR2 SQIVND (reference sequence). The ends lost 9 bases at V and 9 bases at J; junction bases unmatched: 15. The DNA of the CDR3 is TGTGCCAGCAGCGGAGCGGGGGGCTACTATGGTGAGCAGTTCTTC. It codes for CASSGAGGYYGEQFF.

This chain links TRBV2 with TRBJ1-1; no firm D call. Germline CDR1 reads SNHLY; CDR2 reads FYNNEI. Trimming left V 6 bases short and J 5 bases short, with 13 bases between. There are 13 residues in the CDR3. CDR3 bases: TGTGCCAGCAGCATGTCCAGTAGGACTGAAGCTTTCTTT. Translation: CASSMSSRTEAFF.

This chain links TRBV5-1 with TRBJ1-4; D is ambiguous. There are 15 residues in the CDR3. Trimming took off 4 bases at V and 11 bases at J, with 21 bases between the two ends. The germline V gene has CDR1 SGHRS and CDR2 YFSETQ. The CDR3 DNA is TGCGCCAGCAGCCAAGTAGCGCGGGAAGTATGGAAACTGTTTTTT. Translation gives CASSQVAREVWKLFF.

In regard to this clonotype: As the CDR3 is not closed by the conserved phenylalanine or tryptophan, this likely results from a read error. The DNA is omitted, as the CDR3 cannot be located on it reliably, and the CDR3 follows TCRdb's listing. The chain's CDR3 is CASSSPGTGYEKL. This sequence joins TRBV7-2 and TRBJ1-2; TRBD1, the table's D call, lacks a check against the DNA. The germline gives CDR1 SGHTA, CDR2 FQGNSA. The CDR3 region is 13 residues in length, termini included.

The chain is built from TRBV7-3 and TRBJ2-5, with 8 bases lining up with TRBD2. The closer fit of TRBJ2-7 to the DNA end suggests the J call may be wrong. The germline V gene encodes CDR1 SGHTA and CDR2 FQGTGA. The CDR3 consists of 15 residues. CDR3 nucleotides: TGTGCCAGCAGCTTGGTAGCGGGAACCTCCTACGAGCAGTACTTC. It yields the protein CASSLVAGTSYEQYF.

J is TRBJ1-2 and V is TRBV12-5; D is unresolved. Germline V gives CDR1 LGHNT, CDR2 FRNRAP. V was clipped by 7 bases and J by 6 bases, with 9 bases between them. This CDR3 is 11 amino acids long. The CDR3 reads CASALGNGYTF. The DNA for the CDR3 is TGTGCTAGTGCCCTGGGGAATGGCTACACCTTC.

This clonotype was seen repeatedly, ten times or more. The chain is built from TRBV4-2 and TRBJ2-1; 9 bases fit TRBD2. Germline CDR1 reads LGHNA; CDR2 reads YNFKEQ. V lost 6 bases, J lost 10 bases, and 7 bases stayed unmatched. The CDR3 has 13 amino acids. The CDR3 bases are TGTGCCAGCAGAAACATAGCGGGGGCCGAGCAGTTCTTC. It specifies CASRNIAGAEQFF.

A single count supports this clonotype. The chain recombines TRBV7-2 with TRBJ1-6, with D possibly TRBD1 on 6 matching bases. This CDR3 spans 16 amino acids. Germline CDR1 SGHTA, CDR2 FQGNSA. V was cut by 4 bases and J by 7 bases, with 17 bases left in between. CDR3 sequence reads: CASSSQSGGANSPLHF. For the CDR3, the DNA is TGTGCCAGCAGCTCACAGTCCGGGGGCGCGAATTCACCCCTCCACTTT.